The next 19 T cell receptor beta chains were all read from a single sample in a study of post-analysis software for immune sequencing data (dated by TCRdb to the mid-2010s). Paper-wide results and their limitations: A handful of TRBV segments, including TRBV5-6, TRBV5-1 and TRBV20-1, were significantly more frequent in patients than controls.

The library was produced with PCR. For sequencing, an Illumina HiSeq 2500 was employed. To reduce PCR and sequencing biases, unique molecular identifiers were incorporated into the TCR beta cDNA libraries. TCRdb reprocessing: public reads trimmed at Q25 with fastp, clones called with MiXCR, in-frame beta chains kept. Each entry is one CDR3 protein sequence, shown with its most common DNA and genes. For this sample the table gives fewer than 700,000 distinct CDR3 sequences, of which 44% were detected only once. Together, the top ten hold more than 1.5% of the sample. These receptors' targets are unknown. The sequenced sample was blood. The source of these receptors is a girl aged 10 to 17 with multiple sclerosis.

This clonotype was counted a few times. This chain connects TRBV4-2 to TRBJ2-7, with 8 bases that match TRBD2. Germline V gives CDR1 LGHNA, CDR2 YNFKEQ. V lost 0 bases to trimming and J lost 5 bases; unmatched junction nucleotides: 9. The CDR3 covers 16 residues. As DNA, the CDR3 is TGTGCCAGCAGCCAAGATAAGGGCGGGGGGCGAAACGAGCAGTACTTC. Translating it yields CASSQDKGGGRNEQYF.

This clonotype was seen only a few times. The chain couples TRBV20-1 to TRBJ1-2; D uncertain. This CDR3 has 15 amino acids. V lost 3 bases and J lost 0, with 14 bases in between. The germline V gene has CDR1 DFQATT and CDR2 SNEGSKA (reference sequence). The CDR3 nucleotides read TGCAGTGCTAGTCCCCTGGACGCAGCTAACTATGGCTACACCTTC. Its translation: CSASPLDAANYGYTF.

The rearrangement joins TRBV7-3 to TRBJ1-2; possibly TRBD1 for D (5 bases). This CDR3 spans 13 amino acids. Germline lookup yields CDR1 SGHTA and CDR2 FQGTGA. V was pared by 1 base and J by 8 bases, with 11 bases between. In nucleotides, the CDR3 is TGTGCCAGCAGCTTAAACGTGGGACTCGGCTACACCTTC. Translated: CASSLNVGLGYTF.

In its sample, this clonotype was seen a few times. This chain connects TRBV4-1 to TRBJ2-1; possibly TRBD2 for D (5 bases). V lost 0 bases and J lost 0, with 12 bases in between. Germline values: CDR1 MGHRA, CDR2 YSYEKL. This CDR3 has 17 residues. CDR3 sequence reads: CASSQEPGLSSYNEQFF. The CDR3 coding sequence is TGCGCCAGCAGCCAAGAACCCGGACTTAGCTCCTACAATGAGCAGTTCTTC.

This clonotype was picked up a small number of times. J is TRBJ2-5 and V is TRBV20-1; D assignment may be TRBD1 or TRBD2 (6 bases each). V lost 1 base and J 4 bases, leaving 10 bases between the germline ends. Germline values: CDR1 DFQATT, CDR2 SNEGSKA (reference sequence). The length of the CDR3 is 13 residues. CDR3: CSARVGGGETQYF. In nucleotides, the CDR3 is TGCAGTGCTAGAGTTGGAGGGGGAGAGACCCAGTACTTC.

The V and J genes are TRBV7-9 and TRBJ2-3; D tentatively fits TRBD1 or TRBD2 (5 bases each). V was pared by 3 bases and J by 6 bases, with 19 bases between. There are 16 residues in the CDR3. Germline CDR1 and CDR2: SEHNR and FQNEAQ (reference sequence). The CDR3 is CASSLAQARGLDTQYF. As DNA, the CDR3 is TGTGCCAGCAGCTTGGCCCAGGCACGGGGCTTGGATACGCAGTATTTT.

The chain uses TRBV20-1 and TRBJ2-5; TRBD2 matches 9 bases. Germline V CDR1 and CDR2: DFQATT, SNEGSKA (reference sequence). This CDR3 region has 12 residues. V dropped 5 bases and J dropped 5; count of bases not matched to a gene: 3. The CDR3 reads CSASSGEETQYF. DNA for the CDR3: TGCAGTGCTTCTAGCGGGGAGGAGACCCAGTACTTC.

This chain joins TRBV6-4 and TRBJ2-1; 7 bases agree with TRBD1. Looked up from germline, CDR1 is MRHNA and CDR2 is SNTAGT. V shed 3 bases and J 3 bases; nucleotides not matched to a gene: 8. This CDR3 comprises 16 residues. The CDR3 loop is CASSEGFGTDYNEQFF. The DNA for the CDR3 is TGTGCCAGCAGTGAGGGGTTTGGGACAGACTACAATGAGCAGTTCTTC.

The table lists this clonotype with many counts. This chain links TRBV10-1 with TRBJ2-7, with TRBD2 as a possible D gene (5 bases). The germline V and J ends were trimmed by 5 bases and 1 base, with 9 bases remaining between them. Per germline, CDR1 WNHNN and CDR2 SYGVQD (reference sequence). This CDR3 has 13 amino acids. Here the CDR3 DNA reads TGCGCCAGCAGTTTCCGGGGATCCTACGAGCAGTACTTC. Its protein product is CASSFRGSYEQYF.

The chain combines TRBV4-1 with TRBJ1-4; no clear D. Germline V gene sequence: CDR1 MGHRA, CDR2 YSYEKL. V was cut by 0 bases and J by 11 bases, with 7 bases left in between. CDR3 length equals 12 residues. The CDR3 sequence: CASSQERDKLFF. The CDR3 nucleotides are TGCGCCAGCAGCCAAGAAAGGGATAAACTGTTTTTT.

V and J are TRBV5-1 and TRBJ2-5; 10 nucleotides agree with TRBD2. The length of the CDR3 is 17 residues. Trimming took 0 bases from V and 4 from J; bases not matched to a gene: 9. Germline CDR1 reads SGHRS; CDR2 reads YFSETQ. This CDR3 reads CASSLALAGDLGETQYF. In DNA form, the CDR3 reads TGCGCCAGCAGCTTGGCCCTAGCGGGAGATTTGGGAGAGACCCAGTACTTC.

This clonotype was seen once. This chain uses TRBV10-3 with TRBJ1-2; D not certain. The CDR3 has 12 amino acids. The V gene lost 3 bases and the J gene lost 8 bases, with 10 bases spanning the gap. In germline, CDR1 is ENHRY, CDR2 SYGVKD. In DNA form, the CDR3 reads TGTGCCATCAGTGATTACGCAGGCGGCTACACCTTC. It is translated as CAISDYAGGYTF.

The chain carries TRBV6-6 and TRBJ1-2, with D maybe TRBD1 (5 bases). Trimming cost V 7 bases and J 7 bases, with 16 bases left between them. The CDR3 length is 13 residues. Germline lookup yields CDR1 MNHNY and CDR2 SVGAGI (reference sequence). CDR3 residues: CASTTPGYGGYTF. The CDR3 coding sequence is TGTGCCAGCACCACCCCAGGGTATGGTGGCTACACCTTC.

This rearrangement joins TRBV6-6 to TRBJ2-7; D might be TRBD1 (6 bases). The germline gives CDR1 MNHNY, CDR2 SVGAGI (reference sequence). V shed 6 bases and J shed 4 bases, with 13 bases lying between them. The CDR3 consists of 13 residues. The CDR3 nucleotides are TGTGCCAGCAGCTCTCCCCAGGGGTACGAGCAGTACTTC. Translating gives CASSSPQGYEQYF.

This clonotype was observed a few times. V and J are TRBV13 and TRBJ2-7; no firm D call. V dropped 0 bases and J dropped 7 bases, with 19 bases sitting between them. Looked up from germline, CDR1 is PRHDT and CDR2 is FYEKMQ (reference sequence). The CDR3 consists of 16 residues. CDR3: CASSLGHRTLSEEQYF. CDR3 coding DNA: TGTGCCAGCAGCTTAGGCCATAGGACGCTTTCTGAAGAGCAGTACTTC.

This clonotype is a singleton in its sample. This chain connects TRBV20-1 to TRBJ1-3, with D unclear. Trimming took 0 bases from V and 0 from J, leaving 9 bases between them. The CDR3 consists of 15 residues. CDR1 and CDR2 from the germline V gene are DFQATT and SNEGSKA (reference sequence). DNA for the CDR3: TGCAGTGCTAGAGAACGTGCCAGCTCTGGAAACACCATATATTTT. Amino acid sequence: CSARERASSGNTIYF.

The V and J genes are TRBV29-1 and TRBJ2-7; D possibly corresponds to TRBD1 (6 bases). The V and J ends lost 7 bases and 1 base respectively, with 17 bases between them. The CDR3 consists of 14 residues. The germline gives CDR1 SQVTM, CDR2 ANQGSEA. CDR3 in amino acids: CSAGTRGISYEQYF. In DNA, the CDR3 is TGCAGCGCCGGGACAAGGGGCATATCCTACGAGCAGTACTTC.

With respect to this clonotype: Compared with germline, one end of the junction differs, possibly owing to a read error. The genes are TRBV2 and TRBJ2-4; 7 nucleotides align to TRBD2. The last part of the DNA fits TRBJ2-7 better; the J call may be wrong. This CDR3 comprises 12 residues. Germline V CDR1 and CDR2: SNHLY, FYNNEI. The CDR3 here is CATSPAGNEQYF. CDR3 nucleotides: TGTGCCACCAGTCCAGCGGGGAACGAGCAGTACTTC.

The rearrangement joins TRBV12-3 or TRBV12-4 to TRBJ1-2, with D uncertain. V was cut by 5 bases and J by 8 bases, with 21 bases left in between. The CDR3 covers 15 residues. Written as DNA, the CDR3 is TGTGCCAGCAGTCCAATCATCCGGGCACCTTCAGGCTACACCTTC. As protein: CASSPIIRAPSGYTF.